A selection of T cell receptor beta chains follows, all from one sample in a study of early T cells in non-severe SARS-CoV-2 infection. TCRdb called the 5' RACE reads again in MiXCR, with one record for every CDR3 protein. Of about 67,000 distinct CDR3 sequences in the sample, approximately 10% were seen once. The sequencing sample was made of whole blood. These receptor sequences come from an adult who was a healthcare worker with PCR-confirmed SARS-CoV-2 infection or an uninfected control (not recorded which). Each CDR3 is given with its conserved first and last residue. Fields, in order: CDR3 protein, CDR3 DNA, clone size, D gene, V gene, J gene, CDR3 length. The D gene is left open where the match is weak. The size entry gives how often the clone was seen (once, few, many) or a class if it is expanded.

cdr3_aa: CASSSWGVADEQYF
cdr3_nt: TGCGCCAGCAGCTCCTGGGGGGTCGCGGACGAGCAGTACTTC
clone_size: many
d_call: -
v_call: TRBV5-1
j_call: TRBJ2-7
cdr3_length: 14

cdr3_aa: CASSLSQLGRRGSGANVLTF
cdr3_nt: TGTGCCAGCAGCCTTAGTCAGCTGGGGCGACGGGGCTCTGGGGCCAACGTCCTGACTTTC
clone_size: many
d_call: -
v_call: TRBV21-1
j_call: TRBJ2-6
cdr3_length: 20

cdr3_aa: CASANTGELFF
cdr3_nt: TGTGCCAGCGCGAACACCGGGGAGCTGTTTTTT
clone_size: few
d_call: -
v_call: TRBV6-5
j_call: TRBJ2-2
cdr3_length: 11

cdr3_aa: CASTTGRASDTQYF
cdr3_nt: TGCGCCAGCACCACGGGTCGCGCCTCAGATACGCAGTATTTT
clone_size: many
d_call: -
v_call: TRBV23-1
j_call: TRBJ2-3
cdr3_length: 14

cdr3_aa: CASSSLAGVGTGELFF
cdr3_nt: TGTGCCAGCAGCTCCTTGGCGGGAGTGGGCACCGGGGAGCTGTTTTTT
clone_size: many
d_call: TRBD2
v_call: TRBV7-6
j_call: TRBJ2-2
cdr3_length: 16

cdr3_aa: CASSYSNSQYSYEQYF
cdr3_nt: TGTGCCAGCAGTTACTCGAATAGTCAGTACTCCTACGAGCAGTACTTC
clone_size: few
d_call: -
v_call: TRBV6-2/TRBV6-3
j_call: TRBJ2-7
cdr3_length: 16

cdr3_aa: CAWSSGQGKEKLFF
cdr3_nt: TGTGCCTGGAGTTCCGGACAGGGAAAAGAAAAACTGTTTTTT
clone_size: many
d_call: TRBD1
v_call: TRBV30
j_call: TRBJ1-4
cdr3_length: 14

cdr3_aa: CASSPNPSSYEQYF
cdr3_nt: TGTGCCAGCAGCCCAAATCCCAGCTCCTACGAGCAGTACTTC
clone_size: many
d_call: -
v_call: TRBV9
j_call: TRBJ2-7
cdr3_length: 14

cdr3_aa: CASNSGGSVLDTQYF
cdr3_nt: TGTGCCAGCAACAGCGGGGGGTCGGTGCTGGATACGCAGTATTTT
clone_size: many
d_call: TRBD2
v_call: TRBV5-8
j_call: TRBJ2-3
cdr3_length: 15

cdr3_aa: CASSLAQTYNEQFF
cdr3_nt: TGTGCCAGCAGCTTAGCACAGACCTACAATGAGCAGTTCTTC
clone_size: many
d_call: -
v_call: TRBV11-2
j_call: TRBJ2-1
cdr3_length: 14

cdr3_aa: CSVVTPSYEQYF
cdr3_nt: TGCAGCGTTGTGACGCCTTCCTACGAGCAGTACTTC
clone_size: many
d_call: -
v_call: TRBV29-1
j_call: TRBJ2-7
cdr3_length: 12

cdr3_aa: CSADRDRGYEQYF
cdr3_nt: TGCAGTGCGGACCGGGACAGGGGCTACGAGCAGTACTTC
clone_size: many
d_call: TRBD1
v_call: TRBV20-1
j_call: TRBJ2-7
cdr3_length: 13

cdr3_aa: CSVEVANNEQFF
cdr3_nt: TGCAGCGTTGAGGTGGCGAACAATGAGCAGTTCTTC
clone_size: many
d_call: -
v_call: TRBV29-1
j_call: TRBJ2-1
cdr3_length: 12

cdr3_aa: CASSEIAQYF
cdr3_nt: TGTGCCAGCAGTGAAATAGCCCAGTACTTC
clone_size: few
d_call: -
v_call: TRBV2
j_call: TRBJ2-5
cdr3_length: 10

cdr3_aa: CASSLYRGPGNVLTF
cdr3_nt: TGTGCCAGCAGCTTATACAGGGGGCCTGGCAACGTCCTGACTTTC
clone_size: many
d_call: TRBD1
v_call: TRBV11-2
j_call: TRBJ2-6
cdr3_length: 15

cdr3_aa: CSVELGNRYNEQFF
cdr3_nt: TGCAGCGTTGAACTGGGGAACCGCTACAATGAGCAGTTCTTC
clone_size: many
d_call: -
v_call: TRBV29-1
j_call: TRBJ2-1
cdr3_length: 14

cdr3_aa: CASSRGTANTDTQYF
cdr3_nt: TGTGCCAGCAGCAGAGGGACTGCTAACACAGATACGCAGTATTTT
clone_size: many
d_call: -
v_call: TRBV7-2
j_call: TRBJ2-3
cdr3_length: 15

cdr3_aa: CSVRQGGQNEQFF
cdr3_nt: TGCAGCGTACGACAGGGGGGGCAGAATGAGCAGTTCTTC
clone_size: many
d_call: TRBD1
v_call: TRBV29-1
j_call: TRBJ2-1
cdr3_length: 13